This TCR beta chain was profiled in a study of T cells after yellow fever vaccination. At the level of the study: SMART-Seq v4 Ultra Low Input handled preparation of low-cell-number fractions. The study's findings and limits: Abundant clonotypes from the bulk population could get into FACS-sorted repertoires as contaminants.

The CDR3 runs 15 residues. Germline V CDR1 and CDR2: SGHKS, YYEKEE (reference sequence). V was clipped by 4 bases and J by 6 bases; unmatched bases: 11. This clonotype was observed a handful of times. Its antigen remains unknown. TCRdb used MiXCR to reprocess the 5' RACE reads, holding one entry per CDR3 protein. The sample gives hundreds of thousands of distinct CDR3 sequences, about 12% of which show up once; around 14% is in the top ten. The material was PBMCs, obtained on the day of the yellow fever booster vaccination. The receptor's source is a man aged 25 to 45 who received the YFV17D yellow fever vaccine. The chain links TRBV5-5 to TRBJ2-7, with TRBD1 matching over 9 bases. The CDR3 sequence: CASSREAQGAAEQYF. In nucleotides, the CDR3 is TGTGCCAGCAGCCGCGAGGCACAGGGGGCCGCCGAGCAGTACTTC.